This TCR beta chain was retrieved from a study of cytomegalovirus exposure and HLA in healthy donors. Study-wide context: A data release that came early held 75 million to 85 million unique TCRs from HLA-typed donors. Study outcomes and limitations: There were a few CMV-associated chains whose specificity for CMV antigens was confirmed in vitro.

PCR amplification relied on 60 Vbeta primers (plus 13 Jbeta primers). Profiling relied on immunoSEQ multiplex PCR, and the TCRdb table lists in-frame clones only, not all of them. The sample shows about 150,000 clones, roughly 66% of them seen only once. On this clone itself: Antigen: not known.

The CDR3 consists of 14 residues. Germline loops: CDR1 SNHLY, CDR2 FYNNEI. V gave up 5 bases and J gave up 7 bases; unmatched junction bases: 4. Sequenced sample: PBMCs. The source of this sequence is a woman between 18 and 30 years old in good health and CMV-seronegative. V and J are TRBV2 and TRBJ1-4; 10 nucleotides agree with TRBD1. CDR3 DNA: TGTGCCAGCAGTCCGGGACAGGGGAGTGAAAAACTGTTTTTT. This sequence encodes CASSPGQGSEKLFF. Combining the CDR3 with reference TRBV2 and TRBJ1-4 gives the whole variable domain EPEVTQTPSHQVTQMGQEVILRCVPISNHLYFYWYRQILGQKVEFLVSFYNNEISEKSEIFDDQFSVERPDGSNFTLKIRSTKLEDSAMYFCASSPGQGSEKLFFGSGTQLSVL.